A single sample gave rise to the 2 T cell receptor beta chains below, sequenced in a study of molecular identifiers for immune sequencing clone quantification. TCRdb ran MiXCR on the PCR reads and lists one entry per CDR3 protein. Of about half a million distinct CDR3 sequences listed, 25% are singletons. Source material: naive CD8+ T cells from blood, with Jurkat cell RNA spiked in. As to subset: FACS-sorted CD8+CD4-CCR7+CD45RA+ naive T cells. The source is a human donor in good health. Some libraries in this study had Jurkat cell RNA spiked in.

This clonotype was observed a few times. One junction end disagrees with the germline gene, perhaps due to a read error. The chain uses TRBV19 and TRBJ2-3; D may correspond to TRBD1 or TRBD2 (5 bases each). CDR3 length: 17 residues. CDR1 is LNHDA and CDR2 is SQIVND in the germline V gene (reference sequence). As DNA, the CDR3 is TGTGACAGTAGCCCCTCGAGAGGGGAGCTCAGCACAGATACGCAGTATTTT. Its translation: CDSSPSRGELSTDTQYF.

This clonotype has a handful of counts. The chain carries TRBV5-1 and TRBJ2-7; a possible D gene is TRBD2 (6 bases). This CDR3 comprises 13 residues. Trimming took off 6 bases at V and 13 bases at J, with 23 bases between the two ends. Per germline, CDR1 SGHRS and CDR2 YFSETQ. Here the CDR3 reads CASTETGPGLEYF. The CDR3 coding sequence is TGCGCCAGCACGGAAACGGGACCGGGACTCGAATACTTC.